This T cell receptor (beta chain) came from a study of T cells in Graves' hyperthyroidism and ophthalmopathy. Overall study: Blood was drawn when the patient was first diagnosed and still untreated.

Patients aged 18 to 65 had newly diagnosed hyperthyroidism lasting under 2 months. RNA transcripts were the template for amplifying TCR beta CDR3 regions. HTBI primers drove first-round RT-PCR of the TCR CDR3. TCRdb reprocessed the multiplex PCR reads with MiXCR, giving one entry per CDR3 protein. The sample consists of about 580,000 distinct CDR3 sequences, approximately 13% of them appearing once. About this clonotype itself: A much bigger clone sits one base away, suggesting this may be a read error.

Trimming stripped 4 bases from V and 5 bases from J, with 12 bases between. In germline, CDR1 is KGHSH, CDR2 LQKENI. This CDR3 contains 13 residues. This sequence was found in a woman in her twenties or thirties with Graves' hyperthyroidism that later progressed to Graves' ophthalmopathy. The material sequenced was blood. This chain joins TRBV18 and TRBJ2-7, with D unresolved. The DNA of the CDR3 is TGTGCCAGCTCACGTTTTCATGACCACGAGCAGTACTTC. The encoded protein is CASSRFHDHEQYF.